Presented here are 28 T cell receptor beta chains from one specimen sequenced in a study of cytomegalovirus exposure and HLA in healthy donors. Vbeta (60) and Jbeta (13) primers were used in the PCR. The method was immunoSEQ multiplex PCR; TCRdb's version includes in-frame clones alone and lacks a portion of them. The repertoire includes 200,000 to 250,000 clones, roughly 75% of them detected once, and about 1.9% sits in the top ten. The specimen sequenced was PBMCs. All receptors derive from a woman aged 30 to 39 in good health and CMV-seronegative.

The chain links TRBV6-6 to TRBJ2-7, with D possibly matching TRBD1 (5 bases). The germline V and J ends were trimmed by 1 base and 5 bases, with 6 bases remaining between them. Germline CDR1 and CDR2: MNHNY and SVGAGI (reference sequence). The CDR3 loop spans 12 amino acids. DNA of the CDR3: TGTGCCAGCAGTTACTTAGGGGACGAGCAGTACTTC. It yields the protein CASSYLGDEQYF.

This clone occurred a few times. CDR3: CASGTVQAGDTQYF. CDR3 in DNA: TGTGCTAGTGGCACCGTTCAGGCGGGAGATACGCAGTATTTT. V is TRBV12-5 and J is TRBJ2-3; a possible D gene is TRBD2 (5 bases). Germline values: CDR1 LGHNT, CDR2 FRNRAP. V was shortened by 6 bases and J by 5 bases, with 15 bases between the two germline ends. This CDR3 region has 14 residues.

In its sample, this clone was seen once. The chain uses TRBV9 and TRBJ1-1, with D uncertain. There are 16 residues in the CDR3. Trimming took off 0 bases at V and 6 bases at J, with 18 bases between the two ends. Germline-derived CDR1 and CDR2 are SGDLS and YYNGEE. The CDR3 reads CASSVGGFWERSEAFF. The DNA for the CDR3 is TGTGCCAGCAGCGTAGGAGGCTTTTGGGAGAGGTCTGAAGCTTTCTTT.

This clone turned up a few times. V and J are TRBV6-5 and TRBJ1-2, with 10 bases lining up with TRBD1. The length of the CDR3 is 15 residues. V trimming: 6 bases; J trimming: 7 bases; junction bases outside the gene matches: 11. Per the germline V gene, CDR1 is MNHEY and CDR2 is SVGAGI. CDR3 residues: CASSPIGQGDSGYTF. CDR3 bases: TGTGCCAGCAGCCCTATAGGACAGGGGGATTCTGGCTACACCTTC.

This rearrangement joins TRBV2 to TRBJ1-1; no clear D. CDR1 is SNHLY and CDR2 is FYNNEI in the germline V gene. The germline V and J ends were trimmed by 3 bases and 0 bases, with 8 bases remaining between them. CDR3 size: 14 residues. CDR3 loop: CASSDRAVNTEAFF. In nucleotides, the CDR3 is TGTGCCAGCAGTGATAGAGCGGTGAACACTGAAGCTTTCTTT.

This clone was recorded only once. The chain has TRBV5-5 and TRBJ2-6; D not resolved. Germline assignment: CDR1 SGHKS and CDR2 YYEKEE (reference sequence). Trimming stripped 7 bases from V and 0 bases from J, with 14 bases between. The CDR3 is 16 residues long. The CDR3: CASSSRTFSGANVLTF. CDR3 sequence (DNA): TGTGCCAGCTCGAGCCGTACCTTCTCTGGGGCCAACGTCCTGACTTTC.

J is TRBJ2-1 and V is TRBV19, with 7 bases identical to TRBD1. Germline V gives CDR1 LNHDA, CDR2 SQIVND (reference sequence). V was pared by 10 bases and J by 7 bases, with 13 bases of the junction left unmatched. CDR3 length: 14 amino acids. As DNA, the CDR3 is TGTGCCACCCATAAAGAGGGGGCGCGGAATGAGCAGTTCTTC. This gives the protein CATHKEGARNEQFF.

The chain couples TRBV10-3 to TRBJ2-2; D is uncertain. V was shortened by 2 bases and J by 5 bases, with 3 bases between the two germline ends. The CDR3 has 12 amino acids. In germline, CDR1 is ENHRY, CDR2 SYGVKD. The CDR3 sequence: CAISEPTGELFF. CDR3 coding DNA: TGTGCCATCAGTGAGCCTACCGGGGAGCTGTTTTTT.

This chain links TRBV18 with TRBJ2-4; maybe TRBD2 (5 bases). Trimming removed 3 bases at V and 8 bases at J, with 11 bases between. The CDR3 is made up of 13 amino acids. Germline V gene data show CDR1 as KGHSH and CDR2 as LQKENI. Here the CDR3 reads CASSPRAADIQYF. The CDR3 DNA is TGTGCCAGCTCACCGAGGGCAGCGGACATTCAGTACTTC.

The V call is TRBV9, the J call TRBJ2-3; no reliable D call. This CDR3 has 16 residues. Germline V gene data show CDR1 as SGDLS and CDR2 as YYNGEE. V was trimmed by 0 bases and J by 7 bases, leaving 18 bases between them. The CDR3 is CASSVATMTSRNTQYF. The CDR3 DNA reads TGTGCCAGCAGCGTAGCTACAATGACCTCGAGGAATACGCAGTATTTT.

This chain connects TRBV7-9 to TRBJ2-3; TRBD2 matches 13 bases. Trimming removed 4 bases from V and 6 bases from J; junction bases left unmatched: 7. This CDR3 has 16 residues. Germline V lookup: CDR1 SEHNR, CDR2 FQNEAQ (reference sequence). The CDR3 bases are TGTGCCAGCAGCTCACTACTAGCGGGAGGGGCCGATACGCAGTATTTT. It encodes CASSSLLAGGADTQYF.

This clone was picked up a small number of times. J is TRBJ2-2 and V is TRBV9; no reliable D call. The V end was cut by 4 bases, the J end by 4 bases, with 5 bases between. The CDR3 length is 12 residues. Germline V CDR1 and CDR2: SGDLS, YYNGEE. CDR3 nucleotide sequence: TGTGCCAGCAGCCCTAGCACCGGGGAGCTGTTTTTT. Its protein product is CASSPSTGELFF.

The rearrangement joins TRBV5-1 to TRBJ2-3; perhaps TRBD2 as D (6 bases). Trimming cost V 2 bases and J 3 bases, with 10 bases left between them. There are 14 residues in the CDR3. Germline CDR1 and CDR2: SGHRS and YFSETQ. CDR3 loop: CASSFPGATDTQYF. The CDR3 DNA reads as TGCGCCAGCAGCTTCCCGGGAGCAACAGATACGCAGTATTTT. Variable domain in full (rest from reference TRBV5-1 and TRBJ2-3): KAGVTQTPRYLIKTRGQQVTLSCSPISGHRSVSWYQQTPGQGLQFLFEYFSETQRNKGNFPGRFSGRQFSNSRSEMNVSTLELGDSALYLCASSFPGATDTQYFGPGTRLTVL.

The gene calls are TRBV4-1 and TRBJ2-1, with 10 bases matching TRBD2. Germline CDR1 is MGHRA and CDR2 is YSYEKL. The V segment lost 6 bases and the J segment 4 bases; nucleotides outside the gene matches: 6. CDR3 length: 15 residues. CDR3 amino acids: CASRSTSGAYNEQFF. The CDR3 nucleotides are TGCGCCAGCAGGTCAACTAGCGGGGCTTACAATGAGCAGTTCTTC.

This chain links TRBV12-5 with TRBJ2-3; TRBD2 aligns across 10 bases. The trim removed 3 bases at V and 6 bases at J, leaving 9 bases unmatched. CDR1 and CDR2 from the germline V gene are LGHNT and FRNRAP. CDR3 size: 16 residues. The CDR3 DNA is TGTGCTAGTGGTTTCCTAGCGGGGGAAAGACGGGATACGCAGTATTTT. As protein: CASGFLAGERRDTQYF. The variable domain in full, with the rest retrieved from reference TRBV12-5 and TRBJ2-3, is DARVTQTPRHKVTEMGQEVTMRCQPILGHNTVFWYRQTMMQGLELLAYFRNRAPLDDSGMPKDRFSAEMPDATLATLKIQPSEPRDSAVYFCASGFLAGERRDTQYFGPGTRLTVL.

V is TRBV4-1 and J is TRBJ1-1; 9 bases fit TRBD1. CDR3 length equals 15 residues. V gave up 4 bases and J gave up 5 bases; unmatched junction bases: 8. Germline-derived CDR1 and CDR2 are MGHRA and YSYEKL. The CDR3 DNA reads as TGCGCCAGCAGCCCCCGGACAGGGGCTGGGACTGAAGCTTTCTTT. It yields the protein CASSPRTGAGTEAFF.

This chain uses TRBV6-1 with TRBJ1-1; 12 bases fit TRBD1. V dropped 1 base and J dropped 6; count of bases not matched to a gene: 3. The CDR3 consists of 15 residues. Per germline, CDR1 MNHNS and CDR2 SASEGT. CDR3 in DNA: TGTGCCAGCAGTGAAGAGGGACAGGGGGCTTCTGAAGCTTTCTTT. It specifies CASSEEGQGASEAFF.

This sequence joins TRBV5-6 and TRBJ1-6; tentative D call: TRBD1 (6 bases). V lost 4 bases, J lost 7 bases, and 15 bases lay in between. CDR3 length equals 15 residues. CDR1 SGHDT and CDR2 YYEEEE come from the germline V gene. The CDR3 bases are TGTGCCAGCAGCACGGGACACCTCCTGAATTCACCCCTCCACTTT. It translates to CASSTGHLLNSPLHF.

This clone was counted a single time. This chain connects TRBV7-8 to TRBJ1-6; maybe TRBD1 (5 bases). CDR3 length: 14 residues. V was pared by 2 bases and J by 8 bases, with 10 bases between. Germline V lookup: CDR1 SGHVS, CDR2 FQNEAQ. The CDR3 protein is CASSLSGRDSPLHF. The DNA of the CDR3 is TGTGCCAGCAGCTTATCAGGGAGGGATTCACCCCTCCACTTT.

The chain employs TRBV5-8 and TRBJ1-2; 9 bases fit TRBD1. Germline V gene data show CDR1 as SGHTS and CDR2 as YDEGEE. The CDR3 runs 15 residues. V trimming: 4 bases; J trimming: 6 bases; junction bases outside the gene matches: 10. The CDR3 DNA reads TGTGCCAGCAGCCAAGGGACAGGGAGAAACGATGGCTACACCTTC. Amino acids: CASSQGTGRNDGYTF.

The rearrangement links TRBV29-1 to TRBJ1-1; tentatively, D is TRBD1 (6 bases). V was shortened by 6 bases and J by 4 bases, with 9 bases between the two germline ends. CDR3 length: 11 amino acids. Germline-derived CDR1 and CDR2 are SQVTM and ANQGSEA. CDR3 DNA sequence: TGCAGCGTCCAGGGGTTCACTGAAGCTTTCTTT. Translated: CSVQGFTEAFF.

V gene TRBV6-5 combines with J gene TRBJ1-2; maybe TRBD1 (6 bases). The CDR3 runs 15 residues. The ends were cut back, 6 bases at V and 1 base at J, with 15 bases in the middle. CDR1 is MNHEY and CDR2 is SVGAGI in the germline V gene. The CDR3 loop reads CASSPTGIINYGYTF. CDR3 sequence (DNA): TGTGCCAGCAGCCCAACAGGGATTATTAACTATGGCTACACCTTC.

This clone was seen only once. Written as DNA, the CDR3 is TGTGCCAGCAGCCCCAGGTTAGGAGGTGCCTCCTACGAGCAGTACTTC. This translates into CASSPRLGGASYEQYF. J is TRBJ2-7 and V is TRBV7-9; a possible D gene is TRBD2 (5 bases). The CDR3 spans 16 residues. V was cut by 5 bases and J by 0 bases, with 17 bases left in between. In germline, CDR1 is SEHNR, CDR2 FQNEAQ (reference sequence).

In its sample, this clone was seen once. The chain employs TRBV7-9 and TRBJ2-1, with D perhaps matching TRBD1 (5 bases). V lost 1 base and J lost 5, with 6 bases in between. Germline V gene sequence: CDR1 SEHNR, CDR2 FQNEAQ (reference sequence). This CDR3 spans 13 amino acids. Written as DNA, the CDR3 is TGTGCCAGCAGCTTAGGACAGAACAATGAGCAGTTCTTC. Encoded protein: CASSLGQNNEQFF.

The table lists this clone with a count of one. The chain couples TRBV5-1 to TRBJ1-5, with a weak D call TRBD1 (5 bases). CDR3 length: 18 residues. Between the trimmed V and J ends, which lost 0 bases and 1 base, there was a span of 17 bases. Germline lookup yields CDR1 SGHRS and CDR2 YFSETQ. The chain's CDR3 is CASSLGIGVDSSNQPQHF. The CDR3 bases are TGCGCCAGCAGCTTGGGGATAGGGGTCGATTCGAGCAATCAGCCCCAGCATTTT.

The count of this clone is one. The chain uses TRBV2 and TRBJ1-2; the D gene is possibly TRBD1 (5 bases). V was cut by 2 bases and J by 6 bases, with 13 bases left in between. The CDR3 spans 14 residues. The germline CDR1 and CDR2 sequences are SNHLY and FYNNEI. This CDR3 reads CASSEQGFGHGYTF. CDR3 coding DNA: TGTGCCAGCAGTGAACAGGGATTCGGCCATGGCTACACCTTC.

This rearrangement joins TRBV5-1 to TRBJ1-2; TRBD1 might be the D (5 bases). There are 15 residues in the CDR3. The V gene lost 4 bases and the J gene lost 4 bases, with 17 bases spanning the gap. The germline gives CDR1 SGHRS, CDR2 YFSETQ. The chain's CDR3 is CASSPDGGKGYGYTF. DNA of the CDR3: TGCGCCAGCAGCCCCGACGGGGGAAAGGGCTATGGCTACACCTTC. The complete variable domain, with remaining parts taken from reference TRBV5-1 and TRBJ1-2, reads KAGVTQTPRYLIKTRGQQVTLSCSPISGHRSVSWYQQTPGQGLQFLFEYFSETQRNKGNFPGRFSGRQFSNSRSEMNVSTLELGDSALYLCASSPDGGKGYGYTFGSGTRLTVV.

The chain has TRBV7-9 and TRBJ2-5; no firm D call. Trimming left V 3 bases short and J 1 base short, with 9 bases between. Germline V gives CDR1 SEHNR, CDR2 FQNEAQ (reference sequence). The CDR3 sequence is 14 residues long. DNA of the CDR3: TGTGCCAGCAGCTTCTACAGCCGCCAAGAGACCCAGTACTTC. Protein: CASSFYSRQETQYF. Full variable domain (remainder filled in from reference TRBV7-9 and TRBJ2-5): DTGVSQNPRHKITKRGQNVTFRCDPISEHNRLYWYRQTLGQGPEFLTYFQNEAQLEKSRLLSDRFSAERPKGSFSTLEIQRTEQGDSAMYLCASSFYSRQETQYFGPGTRLLVL.